This T cell receptor (beta chain) was observed in a study of blood T cell repertoires in COVID-19. With 4 bases removed from V and 4 bases from J, the gap between germline ends came to 11 bases. In germline, CDR1 is LGHDT, CDR2 YNNKEL (reference sequence). The CDR3 has 14 amino acids. Produced via immunoSEQ multiplex PCR; TCRdb's table is partial and in-frame only. Here the sample spans under 250,000 clones, about four fifths being singletons. The sequence derives from a woman between 70 and 85 years old with acute or convalescent COVID-19. Sequencing used peripheral blood. V is TRBV3-1 (or the pseudogene TRBV3-2) and J is TRBJ2-1; the D gene is possibly TRBD2 (6 bases). The DNA for the CDR3 is TGTGCCAGCAGCCCGTCGGGACTTTACAATGAGCAGTTCTTC. Amino acids: CASSPSGLYNEQFF.